The T cell receptor beta chain described here comes from a study of identical twins. cDNA carried unique molecular identifiers, and a universal primer site was added by template switching. MiXCR, run by TCRdb on the 5' RACE reads, gives a single entry per CDR3 protein. The profile shows around 370,000 distinct CDR3 sequences, 9% to 10% of them singletons. This clonotype turned up a few times. V lost 6 bases and J lost 14, with 17 bases in between. Germline CDR1 is ENHRY and CDR2 is SYGVKD. This CDR3 has 12 residues. This TCR derives from a woman in her fifties or sixties in good health. Sequencing was carried out using naive T cells sorted from blood. J is TRBJ2-1 and V is TRBV10-3; D may be TRBD2 (6 bases). Written as DNA, the CDR3 is TGTGCCATCAGCCCAGGGACTGCCCTGGAGTTCTTC. Its translation is CAISPGTALEFF.